The source of this T cell receptor beta chain is a study of T-cell reconstitution after alpha-beta-depleted transplantation in children. Notes on the study in general: The study reportedly traced alpha-beta T cells about two months after transplant to several hundred expanded graft clones. Surviving recipient cells, namely T cells and thymic progenitors, were the source of high day-60 TCRbeta diversity in some patients. T cells produced anew were the main source of T-cell counts and diversity one year after transplant.

This clonotype was counted ten times or more. Its target is not known. Researchers prepared the TCRbeta library using unique molecular identifiers, the study reports. Using its own MiXCR run on the PCR reads, TCRdb lists one record per CDR3 protein. Of about 260,000 distinct CDR3 sequences listed, about 9.9% are singletons. This TCR was sampled from a male patient under 10 years old who had a stem cell transplant for chronic granulomatous disease, so the T cells may come from the graft donor. The sample here was peripheral blood, taken 180 days after TCRalphabeta/CD19-depleted stem cell transplant.

Here the CDR3 DNA reads TGTGCCAGCAGTACTAGCGGGGGGGCCTTCTACGAGCAGTACTTC. As protein: CASSTSGGAFYEQYF. This rearrangement joins TRBV12-3 or TRBV12-4 to TRBJ2-7; 13 bases are a match to TRBD2. The CDR3 length is 15 residues. Germline trimming cut 5 bases from V and 3 bases from J; bases unmatched to any gene: 4.